Reported below is one T cell receptor beta chain. This clonotype occurred many times. What this receptor recognizes is not known. One base away there is no much larger clone; base qualities are not given. This specimen comes from a study of CD8 T cells in ankylosing spondylitis (dated by TCRdb to about 2017). Some background on the complete study: The study set out to find disease-linked TCR variants by profiling T cell receptor beta repertoires in ankylosing spondylitis patients and healthy donors. The full study cohort comprised some 27 ankylosing spondylitis patients and roughly 110 healthy donors. Peripheral blood samples were taken, and synovial fluid was additionally collected from ankylosing spondylitis patients.

Results the study describes overall, beyond this receptor: Significant enrichment of the disease-linked clones was reported in matched synovial fluid samples from ankylosing spondylitis patients. Some TCR beta motif variants had previously been reported in synovial fluid and blood of reactive arthritis patients, which suggested common disease-initiation mechanisms. Blood from ankylosing spondylitis patients appeared to be characterized by a TCR beta motif made up of about 8 highly homologous amino acid variants. The disease-linked clones showed a CD8+ phenotype and occurred at relatively low frequencies in peripheral blood.

The CDR3 has 16 amino acids, counting the end cysteine and phenylalanine. Of all the DNA, just the CDR3 is kept, 48 bases in frame from base 1. The CDR1 and CDR2 encoded by the germline V gene (reference sequence) are LNHDA and SQIVND. V is pruned by 5 bases and J by 1 base, leaving 8 bases of the junction without a gene match. TCRdb names Illumina HiSeq 2500 as the instrument used. Quantitative 5'-RACE with molecular barcodes was used to prepare TCR beta libraries. The authors' analysis ran thus. To identify disease-linked TCR variants, a new computational method was used, one built on a probabilistic model of VDJ rearrangement. The public sequencing data were trimmed at Q25 with fastp and processed into clonotypes with MiXCR by TCRdb, which kept only in-frame beta chains. CDR3 protein sequences are deduplicated, and each keeps its most common genes and DNA. The V and J calls and clone size come from TCRdb's table, not from the authors' own analysis. Across this sample there are 36,000 or so distinct CDR3 sequences, with approximately 5.9% seen only once. The ten largest account for approximately 12% of the sample.

The sequence was obtained from a male donor with ankylosing spondylitis or in good health (not recorded which). Sequencing input: blood, either unsorted or a sorted T cell fraction (not recorded which). The chain is made from TRBV19 and TRBJ1-5, with TRBD1 identical over 7 junction bases. The CDR3 has the sequence CASSPQMGQSNQPQHF. The sequence in DNA is TGTGCCAGTAGTCCACAGATGGGACAGAGCAATCAGCCCCAGCATTTT. The variable domain in full, with residues beyond the CDR3 obtained from the reference TRBV19 and TRBJ1-5 genes, is DGGITQSPKYLFRKEGQNVTLSCEQNLNHDAMYWYRQDPGQGLRLIYYSQIVNDFQKGDIAEGYSVSREKKESFPLTVTSAQKNPTAFYLCASSPQMGQSNQPQHFGDGTRLSIL.